The 10 T cell receptor beta chains in this list originate from one sample, sequenced in a study of spatial heterogeneity in lung cancer. TCRdb reprocessed the 5' RACE reads with MiXCR, giving one entry per CDR3 protein. The table includes some 38,000 distinct CDR3 sequences, approximately 3% detected once. Time point described: sample taken at primary tumor resection. The specimen was normal lung tissue next to the tumor, collected at surgery. These receptors were collected from a male donor with early-stage non-small cell lung cancer.

This clonotype showed up many times. The gene calls are TRBV7-9 and TRBJ1-1, with D tentatively TRBD1 (5 bases). The CDR3 totals 13 residues. Germline V gene sequence: CDR1 SEHNR, CDR2 FQNEAQ (reference sequence). V lost 2 bases to trimming and J lost 8 bases, with 12 bases between them. The CDR3 nucleotides read TGTGCCAGCAGCTTAAACAGGAACGGGGAAGCTTTCTTT. Amino acid sequence: CASSLNRNGEAFF.

Ten or more counts support this clonotype. This chain joins TRBV2 and TRBJ2-7, with D hard to call. V lost 7 bases and J lost 2, with 12 bases in between. The CDR3 has 13 residues. Germline V gene lookup returns CDR1 SNHLY and CDR2 FYNNEI. In DNA, the CDR3 is TGTGCCAGCATCGGACGATTCACCTACGAGCAGTACTTC. It codes for CASIGRFTYEQYF.

This clonotype has more than one count but fewer than ten. J is TRBJ2-2 and V is TRBV5-1; no clear D gene. Trimming pared 2 bases from V and 1 base from J, leaving 12 bases between. Germline V gene lookup returns CDR1 SGHRS and CDR2 YFSETQ. The CDR3 is 16 residues long. The CDR3 nucleotides read TGCGCCAGCAGCTTTTTTCCCCGCCAGAACACCGGGGAGCTGTTTTTT. This translates into CASSFFPRQNTGELFF. Full variable domain (outside the CDR3, taken from reference TRBV5-1 and TRBJ2-2): KAGVTQTPRYLIKTRGQQVTLSCSPISGHRSVSWYQQTPGQGLQFLFEYFSETQRNKGNFPGRFSGRQFSNSRSEMNVSTLELGDSALYLCASSFFPRQNTGELFFGEGSRLTVL.

As regards this clonotype: A much larger clone differs from this one at a single base, so this may be a read error. This sequence joins TRBV30 and TRBJ1-5; 7 bases align to TRBD1. Germline CDR1 GTSNPN, CDR2 SVGIG (reference sequence). The CDR3 covers 13 residues. CDR3 residues: CAWGNRGDQPKHF. The CDR3 bases are TGTGCCTGGGGCAACAGGGGAGATCAGCCCAAGCATTTT.

This clonotype is labeled as medium-sized. The V gene is TRBV6-5, the J gene TRBJ2-1, with D maybe TRBD2 (5 bases). Deletions cut 2 bases from V and 5 bases from J, with 13 bases between. CDR1 and CDR2 from the germline V gene are MNHEY and SVGAGI. The CDR3 has 15 residues. CDR3 sequence reads: CASSYARTANNEQFF. The CDR3 coding sequence is TGTGCCAGCAGTTACGCTCGGACTGCTAACAATGAGCAGTTCTTC.

This clonotype was counted at least ten times. This chain connects TRBV28 to TRBJ2-3; D is uncertain. The V and J ends lost 3 bases and 4 bases respectively, with 17 bases between them. Germline V CDR1 and CDR2: MDHEN, SYDVKM. The CDR3 spans 16 residues. CDR3 sequence reads: CASSFIAPPRADTQYF. The CDR3 DNA reads as TGTGCCAGCAGTTTTATCGCCCCACCTAGGGCAGATACGCAGTATTTT.

This clonotype occurred many times. The chain has TRBV4-1 and TRBJ2-1, with a tentative D call TRBD1 (6 bases). Germline V gene lookup returns CDR1 MGHRA and CDR2 YSYEKL. CDR3 size: 15 residues. Trimming removed 0 bases from V and 12 bases from J, with 18 bases in between. The DNA of the CDR3 is TGCGCCAGCAGCCAAGATAGAGGGCAGGGGACAAGGCAGTTCTTC. Its translation is CASSQDRGQGTRQFF.

The chain is built from TRBV15 and TRBJ2-3; TRBD1 matches at 9 bases. This CDR3 has 16 residues. CDR1 and CDR2 (germline): LNHNV, YYDKDF (reference sequence). Trimming at V came to 3 bases and at J to 4 bases, leaving 8 bases not matched to a gene. Here the CDR3 reads CATSRGRDRVSDTQYF. CDR3 nucleotides: TGTGCCACCAGCAGGGGACGGGACAGGGTTTCAGATACGCAGTATTTT.

This clonotype appeared many times. A read error may account for a junction end that differs from germline. The rearrangement uses TRBV6-2 or TRBV6-3 and TRBJ2-1; 9 bases line up with TRBD2. Germline V lookup: CDR1 MNHEY, CDR2 SVGEGT. The CDR3 runs to 14 residues. CDR3 sequence (DNA): TGTGCCAGCAGTTTCGGACGGCTTAGCGGGAGCTCGGTCTTC. Residues: CASSFGRLSGSSVF.

Ten or more counts support this clonotype. The genes are TRBV7-2 and TRBJ2-3, with D perhaps matching TRBD2 (6 bases). The V end was cut by 7 bases, the J end by 6 bases, with 23 bases between. The CDR3 is 16 residues long. Germline values: CDR1 SGHTA, CDR2 FQGNSA. CDR3 in amino acids: CASTPGGGRVRDTQYF. The DNA of the CDR3 is TGTGCCAGCACCCCAGGAGGAGGGCGGGTTCGGGATACGCAGTATTTT.